The entry below describes one T cell receptor beta chain. The repertoire was sequenced with immunoSEQ multiplex PCR; TCRdb's copy has only in-frame clones and lacks some. The sample holds 50,000 to 70,000 clones, 86% seen once. This CDR3 has 17 residues. V was clipped by 4 bases and J by 2 bases; unmatched bases: 6. CDR1 and CDR2 (germline): ENHRY, SYGVKD. This sample is part of a study of technical replicates of blood from a few donors. Sequencing used PBMCs. The chain has TRBV10-3 and TRBJ2-1; 12 bases map to TRBD2. This TCR came from a human donor in good health. Some clones in this sample may be carry-over from other donors' samples. The CDR3 loop reads CAISAGLAGGPYNEQFF. The CDR3 nucleotides read TGTGCCATCAGTGCGGGACTAGCGGGCGGTCCCTACAATGAGCAGTTCTTC.